This TCR beta chain was obtained from a study of CD8 T cells in ankylosing spondylitis (dated by TCRdb to about 2017). General notes on the study: T cell receptor beta repertoires were profiled in healthy donors and ankylosing spondylitis patients so that disease-linked TCR variants could be found. Peripheral blood was sampled, and synovial fluid was additionally collected from ankylosing spondylitis patients. The full study cohort was made up of about 24 ankylosing spondylitis patients and 108 healthy donors. General findings and caveats noted by the study authors: Some motif variants had previously been reported in the synovial fluid and blood of reactive arthritis patients, which suggests shared mechanisms of disease initiation. Blood from ankylosing spondylitis patients appeared to be characterized by a TCR beta motif made up of several highly homologous amino acid variants. The disease-linked clones showed a CD8+ phenotype and occurred at relatively low frequencies in peripheral blood. The disease-linked clones were reported to be significantly enriched in matched synovial fluid samples from ankylosing spondylitis patients.

The listed sequencing device is Illumina HiSeq 2500. Quantitative 5'-RACE with molecular barcodes was used to prepare TCR beta libraries. The original pipeline was this. Disease-linked TCR variants were identified with a new computational method built on a probabilistic model of VDJ rearrangement. TCRdb reprocessing: public reads trimmed at Q25 with fastp, clones called with MiXCR, in-frame beta chains kept. Each record represents a unique CDR3 protein, reported with the most common genes and DNA among its rows. The V and J calls were not made by the authors but by TCRdb's processing. For this sample there are some 130,000 distinct CDR3 sequences; more than 5.5% appear just once. Together, the top ten hold under 15% of the sample. The germline V and J ends show losses of 4 bases and 3 bases respectively, and no gene match explains 13 bases of the junction. The CDR3 spans 19 residues, from the cysteine through the phenylalanine. Only CDR3 DNA remains: 57 bases, in frame from the first base. CDR1 and CDR2 are drawn from the germline V gene: SGDLS, YYNGEE.

This clonotype has ten or more counts. There is no known antigen for this receptor. No much larger clone exists at a distance of one base, and base qualities are not known. Sequenced input: blood, either unsorted or a sorted T cell fraction (not recorded which). This sequence was found in a female donor with ankylosing spondylitis or in good health (not recorded which). The chain is encoded by TRBV9 joined to TRBJ2-3; TRBD2 fits 14 bases in the junction. This receptor has the CDR3 CASSPYLGLAGGGTDTQYF. The bases are TGTGCCAGCAGCCCGTACCTCGGACTAGCGGGGGGCGGAACAGATACGCAGTATTTT.